Below are 12 T cell receptor delta chains sequenced from a single sample in a study of γδ T cells in repeated Plasmodium falciparum infection. TCRdb processed the multiplex PCR reads again with the CATT caller. Of 85,000 to 100,000 delta-chain clones in the sample, approximately 0.96% were seen once. Gammadelta T cells were flow-sorted from PBMC into Vgamma9/Vdelta2+ and Vdelta2-negative populations for bulk analysis. Material for sequencing was gamma-delta T cells from blood. All receptors derive from a pool of human donors (malaria-infected and uninfected, not separated).

This clone turned up a few times. TCRdb's protein, taken from a much larger clone, differs from this DNA's translation at residue 19, likely owing to a read error; the protein displayed comes from the DNA. V and J are TRDV1 and TRDJ1; D is perhaps TRDD3 (6 bases). Germline V gene sequence: CDR1 TSWWSYY, CDR2 QGS. This CDR3 contains 20 residues. The CDR3, as DNA: TGTGCTCTTGGGGAATCGAAATCCCGCTCGCCTGGGGAGTACACCGATAAACTCACCTTT. Amino acid sequence: CALGESKSRSPGEYTDKLTF.

To note about this clone: TCRdb pairs this DNA with a much larger clone's protein that differs at residue 3, likely a read error; the protein shown was translated from the DNA. The rearrangement links TRDV2 to TRDJ1; D unclear. Since TCRdb gives no J gene, matching the DNA to germline was used here to assign it. The germline CDR1 and CDR2 sequences are GEAIGNYY and EKD. The CDR3 sequence is 16 residues long. The CDR3 loop reads CASDTIGVGRNDKLIF. For the CDR3, the DNA is TGTGCCAGTGACACCATCGGGGTAGGACGGAACGATAAACTCATCTTT.

This clone was seen only a few times. Since a far larger clone is one base different, this is likely a read error. Within the sample, other DNA sequences also encode this same CDR3. The V gene is given as TRDV1, and no J gene call is available; the D segment call TRDD3 is taken from the table without a DNA check. This CDR3 is built from 18 residues. Germline V lookup: CDR1 TSWWSYY, CDR2 QGS. CDR3: CALGELILITGGSDKLIF. The CDR3 DNA reads as TGTGCTCTTGGGGAACTAATCCTAATTACTGGGGGATCCGATAAACTCATCTTC.

This clone appeared a few times. TCRdb's entry gives the protein of a much larger clone, which mismatches this DNA's translation at residue 11, likely from a read error; the protein reported here is translated from the DNA. The genes are TRDV2 and TRDJ4; D may correspond to TRDD2 or TRDD3 (5 bases each). TCRdb records no J gene; here it was assigned by comparing the DNA to germline. The CDR3 has 18 amino acids. V was cut by 0 bases and J by 3 bases, with 25 bases left in between. CDR1 is GEAIGNYY and CDR2 is EKD in the germline V gene. CDR3: CACDTGPTDWRARRPLIF. The CDR3 nucleotides are TGTGCCTGTGACACCGGACCTACAGACTGGAGGGCCCGTCGACCCCTGATCTTT.

This clone was picked up a small number of times. The protein TCRdb gives is from a much larger clone and does not agree with this DNA's translation at residue 19, likely a read error; the protein shown here comes from the DNA. This rearrangement joins TRDV2 to TRDJ1, with a weak D call TRDD2 (9 bases). The J gene is not listed in TCRdb, so it was assigned here from a DNA match to germline. CDR1 GEAIGNYY and CDR2 EKD come from the germline V gene. This CDR3 is 24 amino acids long. V lost 0 bases and J lost 4, with 41 bases in between. This CDR3 reads CACDTVKLGLPTGTGGSLIDKLIF. The CDR3 DNA reads TGTGCCTGTGACACCGTGAAGCTCGGCCTTCCTACAGGAACTGGGGGTTCTCTCATCGATAAACTCATCTTT.

Worth noting for this clone: This likely traces to a read error, being one base from a far larger clone. The same CDR3 also results from other DNA sequences found in this sample. J is TRDJ1 and V is TRDV1; 7 nucleotides align to TRDD3. The J gene is not listed in TCRdb, so it was assigned here from a DNA match to germline. The germline V gene has CDR1 TSWWSYY and CDR2 QGS. CDR3 size: 18 residues. Germline trimming cut 0 bases from V and 0 bases from J; bases unmatched to any gene: 10. As DNA, the CDR3 is TGTGCTCTTGGGGAACTAGATGGGATACTCCCGTACACCGATAAACTCATCTTT. Protein: CALGELDGILPYTDKLIF.

This clone was picked up many times. This DNA's translation and the protein TCRdb lists, from a much larger clone, do not match at residue 17, likely due to a read error; the protein shown is translated from the DNA. Called V gene: TRDV2; the J gene was not called; the table's TRDD3 call for D was not verified on the DNA. Germline V gives CDR1 GEAIGNYY, CDR2 EKD. This CDR3 is 18 amino acids long. In DNA form, the CDR3 reads TGTGCCTGTGACACAGTACTGGGGGATACGTCCGTCACCGATAAACTCACCTTT. This codes for CACDTVLGDTSVTDKLTF.

This clone was detected a few times. A single base is all that separates this from a far larger clone, so a read error is likely. The identical CDR3 is also encoded by other nucleotide sequences in the sample. V gene TRDV1 combines with J gene TRDJ1; the match to TRDD2 covers 9 bases. Looked up from germline, CDR1 is TSWWSYY and CDR2 is QGS. This CDR3 has 21 amino acids. CDR3 in DNA: TGTGCTCTTGGGGAACGTCGGTACCTTCCTACGGGGGTCCACTGTACCGATAAACTCATTTTT. Residues: CALGERRYLPTGVHCTDKLIF.

In the case of this clone: This likely reflects a read error, since a far larger clone is one base away. This chain joins TRDV1 and TRDJ1, with 9 bases identical to TRDD3. The J gene was not available in TCRdb and was assigned here by matching the DNA to germline segments. In germline, CDR1 is TSWWSYY, CDR2 QGS. The CDR3 extends over 18 amino acids. CDR3 nucleotides: TGTGCCCTTGGGGAAACCTTCGCACGGGGGATACTCACCGATAAACTCATCTTT. Its protein is CALGETFARGILTDKLIF.

This clone is judged medium-sized. This specimen includes other DNA sequences encoding the same CDR3. V is TRDV1 and J is TRDJ1; D is perhaps TRDD3 (6 bases). CDR3 length: 17 residues. V gave up 0 bases and J gave up 3 bases, with 17 bases separating them. Germline V gene data show CDR1 as TSWWSYY and CDR2 as QGS. This CDR3 reads CALGELPSWGSPDKLIF. CDR3 sequence (DNA): TGTGCTCTTGGGGAACTCCCGTCCTGGGGAAGTCCCGATAAACTCATCTTT.

This clone appeared many times. The protein recorded in TCRdb matches a much larger clone and deviates from this DNA's translation at residue 5, suggesting a read error; the protein here is obtained by translating the DNA. The rearrangement joins TRDV1 to TRDJ1; D unresolved. Because TCRdb records no J gene, it was assigned here through a match of the DNA to germline. The CDR3 is 16 amino acids. Germline CDR1 is TSWWSYY and CDR2 is QGS. Between the trimmed V and J ends, which lost 4 bases and 4 bases, there was a span of 19 bases. The DNA for the CDR3 is TGTGCTCTTGGGGCCATGCTGGCCTATCGTTTCGATAAACTCATCTTT. Translating it yields CALGAMLAYRFDKLIF.

By proportion, this clone is large. This specimen includes other DNA sequences encoding the same CDR3. The chain has TRDV2 and TRDJ1; 11 nucleotides align to TRDD3. The V segment lost 3 bases and the J segment 2 bases; nucleotides outside the gene matches: 10. The CDR3 length is 17 residues. Looked up from germline, CDR1 is GEAIGNYY and CDR2 is EKD. The CDR3 reads CACDLVLGDSTTDKLIF. The CDR3 DNA is TGTGCCTGTGACCTGGTACTGGGGGATAGCACGACCGATAAACTCATCTTT.